The clone carrying this T cell receptor beta chain was seen at least ten times. The antigen remains unidentified. The PBMCs were taken from more than 8 ml of fresh peripheral blood. TCR beta CDR3 regions were amplified from RNA transcripts. Initially, a first-round RT-PCR of the TCR CDR3 employed the HTBI primer set. TCRdb used MiXCR to reprocess the multiplex PCR reads, holding one entry per CDR3 protein. This table holds more than 550,000 distinct CDR3 sequences, 15% to 20% found once. The sample comes from a study of T cells in Graves' hyperthyroidism and ophthalmopathy. Study-wide background: At the time of initial diagnosis and before any treatment, peripheral blood was collected. Study-level findings and limits: Expanded thyroid clonotypes (above 0.001) were mostly also found in blood. Using 13 V-J features, a model discriminated ophthalmopathy from stable hyperthyroidism.

The CDR3 is 15 amino acids. Losses at the gene ends were 9 bases for V and 7 bases for J; bases not matched to a gene: 13. Per the germline V gene, CDR1 is SGHRS and CDR2 is YFSETQ. Material: blood. The sequence derives from a man aged 45-60 years with Graves' hyperthyroidism. The rearrangement links TRBV5-1 to TRBJ1-2, with 12 positions matching TRBD1. DNA of the CDR3: TGCGCCACAGCCTCGGCGGGACAGGGGGCCGGTGGCTACACCTTC. Protein product: CATASAGQGAGGYTF.